A single sample gave rise to the 25 T cell receptor beta chains below, sequenced in a study of CD8 T cells in Susac syndrome. Reverse transcription used about 0.45 to 1 ug RNA and random hexamers. A single record per CDR3 protein comes from TCRdb applying MiXCR to the immunoSEQ multiplex PCR reads. In the table there are 75,000 to 95,000 distinct CDR3 sequences, 85% to 95% of which are singletons. The specimen was CD8+ T cells from PBMCs. The source of these receptors is a human donor with Susac syndrome.

The V and J genes are TRBV20-1 and TRBJ2-1, with 9 bases matching TRBD2. Trimming took 0 bases from V and 0 from J; bases not matched to a gene: 6. CDR1 and CDR2 (germline): DFQATT, SNEGSKA (reference sequence). There are 17 residues in the CDR3. CDR3 region: CSARDLGTSPSYNEQFF. CDR3 in DNA: TGCAGTGCTAGAGATCTAGGGACTAGCCCCTCCTACAATGAGCAGTTCTTC.

The chain recombines TRBV20-1 with TRBJ1-1; D gene unclear. The CDR3 runs to 13 residues. The germline V gene encodes CDR1 DFQATT and CDR2 SNEGSKA (reference sequence). Trimming took 2 bases from V and 5 from J, leaving 12 bases between them. CDR3: CSARSNGETEAFF. The CDR3 DNA reads as TGCAGTGCTAGAAGTAATGGGGAGACTGAAGCTTTCTTT.

V is TRBV5-6 and J is TRBJ2-3; D unclear. CDR1 and CDR2 (germline): SGHDT, YYEEEE. Between the trimmed V and J ends, which lost 4 bases and 0 bases, there was a span of 6 bases. The CDR3 is 13 amino acids. CDR3 nucleotide sequence: TGTGCCAGCAGCCCCGGTAGCACAGATACGCAGTATTTT. Amino acid sequence: CASSPGSTDTQYF.

The chain combines TRBV7-9 with TRBJ1-1, with D uncertain. Germline V gives CDR1 SEHNR, CDR2 FQNEAQ (reference sequence). V lost 4 bases and J 3 bases, leaving 9 bases between the germline ends. The CDR3 contains 13 residues. The DNA for the CDR3 is TGTGCCAGCAGCTCCTGGGTAGACACTGAAGCTTTCTTT. This gives the protein CASSSWVDTEAFF. Full variable domain (outside the CDR3, taken from reference TRBV7-9 and TRBJ1-1): DTGVSQNPRHKITKRGQNVTFRCDPISEHNRLYWYRQTLGQGPEFLTYFQNEAQLEKSRLLSDRFSAERPKGSFSTLEIQRTEQGDSAMYLCASSSWVDTEAFFGQGTRLTVV.

Written as DNA, the CDR3 is TGTGCCAGCAGCCTAACGGATGAGCAGTTCTTC. Its translation is CASSLTDEQFF. V gene TRBV7-8 combines with J gene TRBJ2-1; D is unresolved. Between the trimmed V and J ends, which lost 5 bases and 8 bases, there was a span of 7 bases. Looked up from germline, CDR1 is SGHVS and CDR2 is FQNEAQ. The CDR3 is 11 amino acids.

This clonotype was observed a single time. The chain recombines TRBV14 with TRBJ1-2, with D hard to call. V was pared by 1 base and J by 2 bases, with 5 bases between. This CDR3 contains 13 residues. The germline V gene encodes CDR1 SGHDN and CDR2 FVKESK. CDR3 loop: CASSQGHNYGYTF. DNA for the CDR3: TGTGCCAGCAGCCAAGGACACAACTATGGCTACACCTTC.

The chain recombines TRBV29-1 with TRBJ2-7; D possibly corresponds to TRBD2 (7 bases). Per germline, CDR1 SQVTM and CDR2 ANQGSEA. The V end lost 6 bases, the J end lost 3 bases, and 12 bases lay between the germline ends. This CDR3 region has 12 residues. For the CDR3, the DNA is TGCAGCGTCCCAGGGGACTACTACGAGCAGTACTTC. This codes for CSVPGDYYEQYF.

V usage is TRBV19 and J usage is TRBJ2-6; tentatively, D is TRBD2 (6 bases). The germline V gene encodes CDR1 LNHDA and CDR2 SQIVND (reference sequence). Trimming cost V 5 bases and J 0 bases, with 8 bases left between them. CDR3 length: 15 residues. CDR3 residues: CASSAGLSGANVLTF. The CDR3 coding sequence is TGTGCCAGTAGTGCGGGACTCTCTGGGGCCAACGTCCTGACTTTC.

The chain carries TRBV5-4 and TRBJ2-5, with TRBD1 matching 7 bases. The V segment lost 2 bases and the J segment 1 base; nucleotides outside the gene matches: 2. The germline V gene encodes CDR1 SGHNT and CDR2 YYREEE (reference sequence). This CDR3 spans 14 amino acids. CDR3 coding DNA: TGTGCCAGCAGCTTCCGGACAGGCCAAGAGACCCAGTACTTC. Protein: CASSFRTGQETQYF. Combining the CDR3 with reference TRBV5-4 and TRBJ2-5 gives the whole variable domain ETGVTQSPTHLIKTRGQQVTLRCSSQSGHNTVSWYQQALGQGPQFIFQYYREEENGRGNFPPRFSGLQFPNYSSELNVNALELDDSALYLCASSFRTGQETQYFGPGTRLLVL.

The rearrangement uses TRBV30 and TRBJ1-1, with D possibly TRBD1 on 6 matching bases. Germline CDR1 and CDR2: GTSNPN and SVGIG (reference sequence). Trimming pared 0 bases from V and 10 bases from J, leaving 15 bases between. The CDR3 has 13 residues. The CDR3 loop is CAWSVPGAVRAFF. The CDR3 bases are TGTGCCTGGAGTGTACCGGGGGCCGTGAGAGCTTTCTTT. The whole variable domain, remainder taken from reference TRBV30 and TRBJ1-1, is SQTIHQWPATLVQPVGSPLSLECTVEGTSNPNLYWYRQAAGRGLQLLFYSVGIGQISSEVPQNLSASRPQDRQFILSSKKLLLSDSGFYLCAWSVPGAVRAFFGQGTRLTVV.

The chain uses TRBV3-1 and TRBJ1-5; a weak D match, TRBD1 (6 bases). CDR3 length: 15 residues. V lost 0 bases, J lost 6 bases, and 12 bases lay in between. CDR1 and CDR2 (germline): LGHDT, YNNKEL (reference sequence). DNA of the CDR3: TGTGCCAGCAGCCAAGATGGGAGCAGGGGTCAGCCCCAGCATTTT. The encoded protein is CASSQDGSRGQPQHF.

This rearrangement joins TRBV19 to TRBJ2-5; D uncertain. Deletions cut 6 bases from V and 1 base from J, with 12 bases between. Germline assignment: CDR1 LNHDA and CDR2 SQIVND (reference sequence). The CDR3 consists of 14 residues. The CDR3 protein is CASRIHVAQETQYF. In DNA form, the CDR3 reads TGTGCCAGTAGGATTCACGTAGCCCAAGAGACCCAGTACTTC.

The chain recombines TRBV20-1 with TRBJ1-2; a weak D match, TRBD1 (6 bases). The CDR3 runs 15 residues. V was pared by 3 bases and J by 3 bases, with 17 bases between. Germline V gene sequence: CDR1 DFQATT, CDR2 SNEGSKA (reference sequence). CDR3 DNA: TGCAGTGCTAGTGGGGGGCTGGACAGCGACTATGGCTACACCTTC. Its translation: CSASGGLDSDYGYTF.

The chain employs TRBV6-6 and TRBJ1-5, with D hard to call. V lost 6 bases and J 7 bases, leaving 16 bases between the germline ends. Germline V gene data show CDR1 as MNHNY and CDR2 as SVGAGI (reference sequence). CDR3 length: 14 amino acids. CDR3 in amino acids: CASSLERAGQPQHF. The CDR3 bases are TGTGCCAGCAGCTTAGAGCGGGCGGGGCAGCCCCAGCATTTT.

The chain employs TRBV7-2 and TRBJ2-3, with a tentative D call TRBD2 (6 bases). This CDR3 has 16 residues. Germline values: CDR1 SGHTA, CDR2 FQGNSA. Trimming removed 2 bases at V and 1 base at J, with 13 bases between. The CDR3 nucleotides read TGTGCCAGCAGCTTACTGCTCGCTAGCGGCACAGATACGCAGTATTTT. Its translation: CASSLLLASGTDTQYF.

This chain joins TRBV20-1 and TRBJ2-7; D may be TRBD2 (6 bases). The CDR3 contains 14 residues. Germline V gene sequence: CDR1 DFQATT, CDR2 SNEGSKA (reference sequence). Trimming shortened V by 3 bases and J by 0 bases, and 12 bases separated the two germline ends. CDR3 sequence reads: CSARGLMSSYEQYF. Here the CDR3 DNA reads TGCAGTGCTAGGGGACTGATGAGCTCCTACGAGCAGTACTTC.

This chain connects TRBV29-1 to TRBJ2-3; maybe TRBD2 (6 bases). Germline V gene sequence: CDR1 SQVTM, CDR2 ANQGSEA. The CDR3 has 13 amino acids. V was cut by 8 bases and J by 2 bases, with 14 bases left in between. CDR3 in DNA: TGCAGCTGGGGCGGCGGGGTCACAGATACGCAGTATTTT. Translation: CSWGGGVTDTQYF.

V is TRBV20-1 and J is TRBJ2-1; 8 bases map to TRBD2. After removal of 2 bases from V and 0 bases from J, the junction contained 9 bases not matched to a gene. This CDR3 region has 17 residues. Per the germline V gene, CDR1 is DFQATT and CDR2 is SNEGSKA (reference sequence). The CDR3 nucleotides are TGCAGTGCTAGATCGGGTGTGGCGGGGGGCTCCTACAATGAGCAGTTCTTC. Translation: CSARSGVAGGSYNEQFF.

This rearrangement joins TRBV7-6 to TRBJ2-2; D remains unclear. The CDR3 has 11 residues. V was shortened by 6 bases and J by 8 bases, with 7 bases between the two germline ends. Germline loops: CDR1 SGHVS, CDR2 FNYEAQ. The CDR3 nucleotides are TGTGCCAGCAGTTCAACAGGGGAGCTGTTTTTT. Translation gives CASSSTGELFF. Full variable domain (remainder filled in from reference TRBV7-6 and TRBJ2-2): GAGVSQSPRYKVTKRGQDVALRCDPISGHVSLYWYRQALGQGPEFLTYFNYEAQQDKSGLPNDRFSAERPEGSISTLTIQRTEQRDSAMYRCASSSTGELFFGEGSRLTVL.

J is TRBJ2-2 and V is TRBV9; 7 bases are shared with TRBD1. CDR1 and CDR2 from the germline V gene are SGDLS and YYNGEE. V lost 3 bases, J lost 2 bases, and 4 bases stayed unmatched. CDR3 length equals 15 residues. CDR3: CASSAGTENTGELFF. CDR3 bases: TGTGCCAGCAGCGCCGGGACAGAAAACACCGGGGAGCTGTTTTTT. The entire variable domain, with the rest obtained from reference TRBV9 and TRBJ2-2, is as follows: DSGVTQTPKHLITATGQRVTLRCSPRSGDLSVYWYQQSLDQGLQFLIQYYNGEERAKGNILERFSAQQFPDLHSELNLSSLELGDSALYFCASSAGTENTGELFFGEGSRLTVL.

The chain combines TRBV28 with TRBJ1-5, with D unresolved. The germline V gene encodes CDR1 MDHEN and CDR2 SYDVKM. V was trimmed by 8 bases and J by 6 bases, leaving 11 bases between them. CDR3 length: 12 residues. In nucleotides, the CDR3 is TGTGCCAGCGGAGGGATCCCTCAGCCCCAGCATTTT. Amino acids: CASGGIPQPQHF. The entire variable domain, with the rest obtained from reference TRBV28 and TRBJ1-5, is as follows: DVKVTQSSRYLVKRTGEKVFLECVQDMDHENMFWYRQDPGLGLRLIYFSYDVKMKEKGDIPEGYSVSREKKERFSLILESASTNQTSMYLCASGGIPQPQHFGDGTRLSIL.

This chain connects TRBV6-5 to TRBJ1-2; maybe TRBD1 (5 bases). This CDR3 spans 11 amino acids. V was trimmed by 10 bases and J by 4 bases, leaving 10 bases between them. Germline V gene lookup returns CDR1 MNHEY and CDR2 SVGAGI. DNA for the CDR3: TGTGCCACCCGAGACAGCTATGGCTACACCTTC. It codes for CATRDSYGYTF.

The V call is TRBV29-1, the J call TRBJ1-1, with 9 positions matching TRBD1. V lost 6 bases, J lost 11 bases, and 10 bases stayed unmatched. Germline values: CDR1 SQVTM, CDR2 ANQGSEA. The CDR3 totals 12 residues. The CDR3 protein is CSVVTGGAVAFF. The CDR3 nucleotides are TGCAGCGTCGTTACAGGGGGCGCAGTGGCTTTCTTT.

The J gene is TRBJ2-7, the V gene TRBV6-5, with 9 bases matching TRBD2. Losses at the gene ends were 7 bases for V and 5 bases for J; bases not matched to a gene: 9. In germline, CDR1 is MNHEY, CDR2 SVGAGI. CDR3 length: 14 amino acids. In DNA, the CDR3 is TGTGCCAGCACCTGGAAGCGGGAGGCCCACGAGCAGTACTTC. This gives the protein CASTWKREAHEQYF.

The V gene is TRBV7-9, the J gene TRBJ2-7; D is ambiguous. The CDR3 totals 14 residues. V lost 4 bases and J lost 5, with 15 bases in between. Germline V CDR1 and CDR2: SEHNR, FQNEAQ (reference sequence). CDR3: CASSSEWSGHEQYF. Written as DNA, the CDR3 is TGTGCCAGCAGCTCCGAATGGTCCGGGCACGAGCAGTACTTC.